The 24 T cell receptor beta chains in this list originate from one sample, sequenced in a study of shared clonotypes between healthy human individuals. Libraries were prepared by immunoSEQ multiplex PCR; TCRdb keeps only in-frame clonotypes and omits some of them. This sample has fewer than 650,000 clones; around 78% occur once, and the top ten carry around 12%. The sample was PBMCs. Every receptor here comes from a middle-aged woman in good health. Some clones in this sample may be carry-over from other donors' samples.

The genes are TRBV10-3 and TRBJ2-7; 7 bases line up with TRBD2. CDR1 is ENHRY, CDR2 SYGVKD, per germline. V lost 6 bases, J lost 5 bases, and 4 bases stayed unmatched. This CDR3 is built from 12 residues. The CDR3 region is CAISPREDEQYF. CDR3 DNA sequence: TGTGCCATCAGCCCCCGGGAGGACGAGCAGTACTTC.

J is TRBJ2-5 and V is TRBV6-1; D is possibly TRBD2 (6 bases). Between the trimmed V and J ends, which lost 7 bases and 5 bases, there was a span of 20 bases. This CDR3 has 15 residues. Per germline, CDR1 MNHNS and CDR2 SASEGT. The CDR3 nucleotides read TGTGCCAGCACCACCGGGACTGCCTCCCTGGAGACCCAGTACTTC. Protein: CASTTGTASLETQYF.

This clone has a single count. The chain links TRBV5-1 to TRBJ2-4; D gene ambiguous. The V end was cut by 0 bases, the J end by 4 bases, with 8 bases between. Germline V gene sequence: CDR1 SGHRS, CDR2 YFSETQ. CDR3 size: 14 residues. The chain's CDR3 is CASSLALGKNIQYF. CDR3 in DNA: TGCGCCAGCAGCTTGGCCTTGGGAAAAAACATTCAGTACTTC. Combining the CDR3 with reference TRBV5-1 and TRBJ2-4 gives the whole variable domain KAGVTQTPRYLIKTRGQQVTLSCSPISGHRSVSWYQQTPGQGLQFLFEYFSETQRNKGNFPGRFSGRQFSNSRSEMNVSTLELGDSALYLCASSLALGKNIQYFGAGTRLSVL.

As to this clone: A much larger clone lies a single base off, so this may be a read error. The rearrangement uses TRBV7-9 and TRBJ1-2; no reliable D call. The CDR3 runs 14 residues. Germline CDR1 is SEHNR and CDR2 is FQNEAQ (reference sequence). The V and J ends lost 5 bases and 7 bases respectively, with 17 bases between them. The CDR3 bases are TGTGCCAGCAGCCCCGCCGGCTATGAAAGTGGCTACACCTTC. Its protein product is CASSPAGYESGYTF. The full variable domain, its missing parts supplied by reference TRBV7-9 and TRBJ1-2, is DTGVSQNPRHKITKRGQNVTFRCDPISEHNRLYWYRQTLGQGPEFLTYFQNEAQLEKSRLLSDRFSAERPKGSFSTLEIQRTEQGDSAMYLCASSPAGYESGYTFGSGTRLTVV.

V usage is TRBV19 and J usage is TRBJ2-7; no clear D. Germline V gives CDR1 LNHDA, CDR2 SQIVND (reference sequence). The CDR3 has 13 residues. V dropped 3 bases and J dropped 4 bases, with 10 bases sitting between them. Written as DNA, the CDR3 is TGTGCCAGTAGTATCGACCACCTATACGAGCAGTACTTC. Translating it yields CASSIDHLYEQYF.

CDR3 nucleotides: TGTGCCAGCAGCTTCGGGAGGGGTATGGGAGATACGCAGTATTTT. This encodes CASSFGRGMGDTQYF. This chain joins TRBV11-3 and TRBJ2-3; 8 nucleotides align to TRBD2. J was trimmed by 5 bases and V by 3 bases; bases with no gene match: 7. CDR3 length: 15 amino acids. The V gene's germline CDR1 is SGHNT and CDR2 YENEEA.

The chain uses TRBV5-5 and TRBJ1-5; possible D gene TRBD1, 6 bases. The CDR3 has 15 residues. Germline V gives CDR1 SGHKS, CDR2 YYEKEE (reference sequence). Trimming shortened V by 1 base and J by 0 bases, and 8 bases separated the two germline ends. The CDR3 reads CASSLPGDSNQPQHF. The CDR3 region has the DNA TGTGCCAGCAGCTTGCCAGGGGATAGCAATCAGCCCCAGCATTTT.

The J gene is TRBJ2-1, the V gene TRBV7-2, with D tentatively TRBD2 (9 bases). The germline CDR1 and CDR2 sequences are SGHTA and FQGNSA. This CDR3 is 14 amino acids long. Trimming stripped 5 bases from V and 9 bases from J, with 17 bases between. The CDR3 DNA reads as TGTGCCAGCAGCCCAGGGGGCGGGGGGGTTGAGCAGTTCTTC. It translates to CASSPGGGGVEQFF.

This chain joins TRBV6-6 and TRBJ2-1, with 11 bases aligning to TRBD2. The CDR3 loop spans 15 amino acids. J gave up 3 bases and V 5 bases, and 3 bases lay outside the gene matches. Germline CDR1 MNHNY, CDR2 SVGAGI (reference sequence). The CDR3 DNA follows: TGTGCCAGCAGTACGACTAGCGGGATCTACAATGAGCAGTTCTTC. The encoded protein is CASSTTSGIYNEQFF.

CDR3 protein: CASSPGQGATLNTEAFF. DNA of the CDR3: TGTGCCAGCAGCCCAGGACAGGGGGCGACTTTGAACACTGAAGCTTTCTTT. The chain joins TRBV9 to TRBJ1-1; TRBD1 agrees at 11 bases. The junction had 8 bases not matched to a gene; V was cut back by 4 bases and J by 0 bases. This CDR3 is built from 17 residues. Per germline, CDR1 SGDLS and CDR2 YYNGEE.

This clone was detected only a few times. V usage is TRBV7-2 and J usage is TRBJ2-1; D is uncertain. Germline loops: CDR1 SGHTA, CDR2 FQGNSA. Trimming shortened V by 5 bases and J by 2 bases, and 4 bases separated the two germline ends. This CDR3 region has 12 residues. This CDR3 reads CASSGAYNEQFF. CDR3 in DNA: TGTGCCAGCAGCGGGGCCTACAATGAGCAGTTCTTC.

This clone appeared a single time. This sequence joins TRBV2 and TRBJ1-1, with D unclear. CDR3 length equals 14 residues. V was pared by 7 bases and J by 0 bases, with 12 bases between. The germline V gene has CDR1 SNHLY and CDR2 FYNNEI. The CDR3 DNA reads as TGTGCCAGCATGGAAGGGCTCCTGAACACTGAAGCTTTCTTT. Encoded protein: CASMEGLLNTEAFF. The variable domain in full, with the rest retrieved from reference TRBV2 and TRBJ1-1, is EPEVTQTPSHQVTQMGQEVILRCVPISNHLYFYWYRQILGQKVEFLVSFYNNEISEKSEIFDDQFSVERPDGSNFTLKIRSTKLEDSAMYFCASMEGLLNTEAFFGQGTRLTVV.

The CDR3 is CASSVSSGSMLQVGYTF. The CDR3 DNA sequence: TGTGCCAGCAGCGTATCCTCGGGTTCCATGCTTCAAGTTGGCTACACCTTC. This rearrangement joins TRBV9 to TRBJ1-2, with no clear D. The V end was cut by 1 base, the J end by 7 bases, with 23 bases between. This CDR3 comprises 17 residues. CDR1 and CDR2 from the germline V gene are SGDLS and YYNGEE.

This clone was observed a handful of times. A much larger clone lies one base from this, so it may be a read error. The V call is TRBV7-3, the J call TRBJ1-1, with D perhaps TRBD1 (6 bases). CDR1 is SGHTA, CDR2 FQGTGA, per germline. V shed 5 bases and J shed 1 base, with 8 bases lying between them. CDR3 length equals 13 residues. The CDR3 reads CASSTGQNTEAFF. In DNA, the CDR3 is TGTGCCAGCAGCACGGGACAGAACACTGAAGCTTTCTTT.

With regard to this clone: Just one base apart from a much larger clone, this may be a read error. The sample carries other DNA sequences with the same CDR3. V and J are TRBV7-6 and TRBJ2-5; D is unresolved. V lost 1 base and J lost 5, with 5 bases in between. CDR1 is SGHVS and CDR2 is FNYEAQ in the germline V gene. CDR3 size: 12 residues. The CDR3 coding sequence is TGTGCCAGCAGCTTAGGGCTGGAGACCCAGTACTTC. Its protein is CASSLGLETQYF.

The DNA for the CDR3 is TGTGCCAGCAGTACGGGACTAGCGGGAGATTCGTACTTC. Its translation: CASSTGLAGDSYF. The rearrangement joins TRBV2 to TRBJ2-7, with 14 bases fitting TRBD2. Germline trimming cut 5 bases from V and 12 bases from J; bases unmatched to any gene: 6. The CDR3 loop spans 13 amino acids. The germline gives CDR1 SNHLY, CDR2 FYNNEI.

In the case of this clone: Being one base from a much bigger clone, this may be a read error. The CDR3 region is CASSLAGGEQYF. The CDR3 nucleotides are TGTGCCAGCAGCTTAGCGGGGGGCGAGCAGTACTTC. V usage is TRBV11-2 and J usage is TRBJ2-7, with 7 positions matching TRBD2. The CDR3 runs 12 residues. The germline CDR1 and CDR2 sequences are SGHAT and FQNNGV. The J segment lost 6 bases and the V segment lost 1 base, leaving 0 bases of the junction unmatched.

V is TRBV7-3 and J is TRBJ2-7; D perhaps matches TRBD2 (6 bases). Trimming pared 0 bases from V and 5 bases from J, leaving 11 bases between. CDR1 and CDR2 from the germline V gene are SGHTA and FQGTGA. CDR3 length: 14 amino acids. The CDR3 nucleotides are TGTGCCAGCAGCTTAACGGGAGGCGGCGACGAGCAGTACTTC. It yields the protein CASSLTGGGDEQYF.

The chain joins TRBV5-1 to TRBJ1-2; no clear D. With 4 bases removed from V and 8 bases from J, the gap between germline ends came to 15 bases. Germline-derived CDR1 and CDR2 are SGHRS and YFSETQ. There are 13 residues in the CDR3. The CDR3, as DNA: TGCGCCAGCAGCCCGGACGACTCTGGGGGCTACACCTTC. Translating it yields CASSPDDSGGYTF.

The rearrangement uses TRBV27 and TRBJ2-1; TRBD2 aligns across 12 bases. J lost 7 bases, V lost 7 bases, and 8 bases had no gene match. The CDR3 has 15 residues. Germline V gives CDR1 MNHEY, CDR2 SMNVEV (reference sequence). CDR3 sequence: CASTRTSGIGNEQFF. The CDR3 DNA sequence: TGTGCCAGCACCCGGACTAGCGGGATTGGTAATGAGCAGTTCTTC.

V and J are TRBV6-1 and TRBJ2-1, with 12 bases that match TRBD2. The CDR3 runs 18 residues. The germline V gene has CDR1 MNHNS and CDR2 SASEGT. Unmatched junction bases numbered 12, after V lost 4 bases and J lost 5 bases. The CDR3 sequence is CASSGPTSGRLRHNEQFF. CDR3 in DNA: TGTGCCAGCAGTGGGCCAACTAGCGGGAGGCTGCGCCACAATGAGCAGTTCTTC.

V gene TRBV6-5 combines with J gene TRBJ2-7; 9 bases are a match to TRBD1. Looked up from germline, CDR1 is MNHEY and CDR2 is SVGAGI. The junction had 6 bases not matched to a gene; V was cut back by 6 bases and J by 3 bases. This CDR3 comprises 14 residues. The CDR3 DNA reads TGTGCCAGCAGAAGGACAGGGGTTCACTACGAGCAGTACTTC. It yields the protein CASRRTGVHYEQYF.

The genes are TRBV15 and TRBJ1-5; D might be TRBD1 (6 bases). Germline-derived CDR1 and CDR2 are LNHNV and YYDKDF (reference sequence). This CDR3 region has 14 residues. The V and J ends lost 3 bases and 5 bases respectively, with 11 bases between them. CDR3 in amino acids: CATSRGGADQPQHF. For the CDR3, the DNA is TGTGCCACCAGCAGGGGGGGGGCCGATCAGCCCCAGCATTTT.

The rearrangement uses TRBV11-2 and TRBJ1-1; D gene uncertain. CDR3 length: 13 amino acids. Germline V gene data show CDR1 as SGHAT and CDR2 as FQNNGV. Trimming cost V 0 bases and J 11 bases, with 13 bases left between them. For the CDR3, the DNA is TGTGCCAGCAGCTTAGATTTGGGCGTGGGGGCTTTCTTT. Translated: CASSLDLGVGAFF.